This T cell receptor beta chain was observed in a study of shared clonotypes between healthy human individuals. Concerning this clone: Germline and junction disagree at one end, which may indicate a read error.

CDR1 and CDR2 from the germline V gene are SNHLY and FYNNEI. This CDR3 is 12 amino acids long. Profiled with immunoSEQ multiplex PCR; TCRdb holds only in-frame clones, not every one. The table shows about 1.5 million clones, with under 99% occurring only once. The gene calls are TRBV2 and TRBJ1-1; D gene ambiguous. The TCR comes from a man under 40 in good health. Sequencing was performed on naive CD4+ T cells sorted from blood. Specified subset: CD45RA+ positively selected. The CDR3 protein is CASSQSSGPNLF. In DNA, the CDR3 is TGTGCCAGCAGTCAGTCGTCAGGCCCTAACCTCTTT.